This T cell receptor (beta chain) comes out of a study of blood T cell repertoires in COVID-19. At the level of the study: Donors in the United States, Italy and Spain gave samples during acute or convalescent COVID-19. Sample material is recorded as cDNA or gDNA derived from T cells, B-cell-depleted T cells, or PBMCs.

This CDR3 is built from 16 residues. The ends were cut back, 1 base at V and 4 bases at J, with 17 bases in the middle. Looked up from germline, CDR1 is SGHKS and CDR2 is YYEKEE (reference sequence). Clones were read by immunoSEQ multiplex PCR, and TCRdb kept only the in-frame ones, dropping some. Altogether 400,000 or so clones are present, around 90% being singletons, with the ten largest covering roughly 1.9%. The study assigned cohorts using participant-reported clinical history. This clonotype was sampled from a woman in her thirties or forties with acute COVID-19. The sequenced sample was PBMCs or T cells enriched from blood (not recorded which). The chain combines TRBV5-5 with TRBJ1-2, with D perhaps matching TRBD1 (5 bases). CDR3 DNA sequence: TGTGCCAGCAGCTTGTCGACAGCCTCCCACTTCTATGGCTACACCTTC. Its translation: CASSLSTASHFYGYTF.